The rows below give T cell receptor beta chains drawn from one sample of a study of cytomegalovirus exposure and HLA in healthy donors. Generated by immunoSEQ multiplex PCR, the TCRdb table keeps only in-frame clones and is missing some. The profile covers 110,000 to 150,000 clones, with around three quarters appearing a single time and approximately 2% taken by the ten largest. Sequenced: PBMCs. These receptors were obtained from an older woman in good health and CMV-seropositive. Each CDR3 is given with its conserved first and last residue. D genes are given only for firm matches. A row's size may be missing; if present it is once, few, many or a size class.

clone_size: -; v_call: TRBV15; j_call: TRBJ2-5; d_call: -; cdr3_aa: CATSRDPVETQYF; cdr3_nt: TGTGCCACCAGCAGAGATCCGGTGGAGACCCAGTACTTC
clone_size: -; v_call: TRBV6-5; j_call: TRBJ2-1; d_call: -; cdr3_aa: CASTPREWAYNEQFF; cdr3_nt: TGTGCCAGCACCCCTCGGGAGTGGGCCTACAATGAGCAGTTCTTC
clone_size: -; v_call: TRBV29-1; j_call: TRBJ2-7; d_call: TRBD2; cdr3_aa: CSVGSSGYEQYF; cdr3_nt: TGCAGCGTTGGTTCTAGCGGCTACGAGCAGTACTTC
clone_size: once; v_call: TRBV6-1; j_call: TRBJ2-7; d_call: -; cdr3_aa: CASSFDRSYEQYF; cdr3_nt: TGTGCCAGCAGTTTTGACAGGTCCTACGAGCAGTACTTC
clone_size: -; v_call: TRBV5-1; j_call: TRBJ1-2; d_call: -; cdr3_aa: CASSLEAGLNGYTF; cdr3_nt: TGCGCCAGCAGCTTGGAGGCAGGGTTGAATGGCTACACCTTC
clone_size: once; v_call: TRBV27; j_call: TRBJ1-1; d_call: -; cdr3_aa: CASSYRETNTEAFF; cdr3_nt: TGTGCCAGCAGTTACAGGGAAACCAACACTGAAGCTTTCTTT
clone_size: -; v_call: TRBV6-5; j_call: TRBJ1-3; d_call: -; cdr3_aa: CASSTLLGAGNTIYF; cdr3_nt: TGTGCCAGCAGTACCCTTTTGGGGGCCGGAAACACCATATATTTT
clone_size: -; v_call: TRBV14; j_call: TRBJ2-2; d_call: TRBD2; cdr3_aa: CASSRLATSGNTGELFF; cdr3_nt: TGTGCCAGCAGCCGCTTGGCTACTAGCGGTAACACCGGGGAGCTGTTTTTT
clone_size: -; v_call: TRBV28; j_call: TRBJ2-7; d_call: TRBD2; cdr3_aa: CASSGAGGVSYEQYF; cdr3_nt: TGTGCCAGCTCAGGAGCGGGAGGGGTCTCCTACGAGCAGTACTTC
clone_size: -; v_call: TRBV6-1; j_call: TRBJ2-7; d_call: TRBD1; cdr3_aa: CASRTVTGASDEQYF; cdr3_nt: TGTGCCAGCAGGACCGTGACAGGGGCTTCTGACGAGCAGTACTTC
clone_size: -; v_call: TRBV29-1; j_call: TRBJ1-1; d_call: -; cdr3_aa: CSVMGGAMNTEAFF; cdr3_nt: TGCAGCGTTATGGGGGGTGCTATGAACACTGAAGCTTTCTTT
clone_size: -; v_call: TRBV23-1; j_call: TRBJ2-1; d_call: -; cdr3_aa: CASSRGTEEYNEQFF; cdr3_nt: TGCGCCAGCAGTCGCGGGACTGAAGAGTACAATGAGCAGTTCTTC
clone_size: -; v_call: TRBV5-1; j_call: TRBJ2-7; d_call: -; cdr3_aa: CASSLGGDYEQYF; cdr3_nt: TGCGCCAGCAGCTTGGGCGGGGACTACGAGCAGTACTTC
clone_size: few; v_call: TRBV10-3; j_call: TRBJ2-7; d_call: -; cdr3_aa: CAISGSSYEQYF; cdr3_nt: TGTGCCATCAGTGGGTCATCGTACGAGCAGTACTTC
clone_size: -; v_call: TRBV2; j_call: TRBJ1-1; d_call: TRBD1; cdr3_aa: CASRDPNRGRFNTEAFF; cdr3_nt: TGTGCCAGCAGGGATCCAAACAGGGGGCGATTCAACACTGAAGCTTTCTTT
clone_size: -; v_call: TRBV29-1; j_call: TRBJ2-1; d_call: -; cdr3_aa: CSVGVGAGYNEQFF; cdr3_nt: TGCAGCGTTGGTGTGGGGGCTGGCTACAATGAGCAGTTCTTC
clone_size: once; v_call: TRBV7-9; j_call: TRBJ2-3; d_call: TRBD2; cdr3_aa: CASSLFAGGGTDTQYF; cdr3_nt: TGTGCCAGCAGCTTATTTGCGGGAGGGGGTACAGATACGCAGTATTTT
clone_size: -; v_call: TRBV6-5; j_call: TRBJ2-7; d_call: TRBD1; cdr3_aa: CASSYRDRGGYEQYF; cdr3_nt: TGTGCCAGCAGTTACCGGGACAGGGGGGGGTACGAGCAGTACTTC
clone_size: -; v_call: TRBV4-3; j_call: TRBJ2-2; d_call: TRBD1; cdr3_aa: CASSQGRQGRNTGELFF; cdr3_nt: TGCGCCAGCAGCCAGGGGAGACAGGGCCGCAACACCGGGGAGCTGTTTTTT
clone_size: -; v_call: TRBV7-9; j_call: TRBJ1-1; d_call: -; cdr3_aa: CASSVNQGIDEAFF; cdr3_nt: TGTGCCAGCAGCGTAAACCAGGGGATCGATGAAGCTTTCTTT
clone_size: -; v_call: TRBV15; j_call: TRBJ2-3; d_call: TRBD1; cdr3_aa: CATSGRQGNVADTQYF; cdr3_nt: TGTGCCACCAGCGGCAGACAGGGTAATGTCGCAGATACGCAGTATTTT
clone_size: -; v_call: TRBV6-5; j_call: TRBJ1-2; d_call: -; cdr3_aa: CASSYPGTGGYTF; cdr3_nt: TGTGCCAGCAGTTACCCAGGAACGGGGGGCTACACCTTC
clone_size: -; v_call: TRBV6-5; j_call: TRBJ1-1; d_call: TRBD1; cdr3_aa: CASSKRTGVTEAFF; cdr3_nt: TGTGCCAGCAGTAAAAGGACAGGGGTGACTGAAGCTTTCTTT
clone_size: -; v_call: TRBV19; j_call: TRBJ2-7; d_call: TRBD2; cdr3_aa: CASRSSGPYEQYF; cdr3_nt: TGTGCCAGTAGATCTAGCGGACCCTACGAGCAGTACTTC
clone_size: -; v_call: TRBV5-3; j_call: TRBJ2-7; d_call: -; cdr3_aa: CARSLFPSAYEQYF; cdr3_nt: TGTGCCAGAAGCTTGTTTCCTAGCGCCTACGAGCAGTACTTC
clone_size: -; v_call: TRBV7-9; j_call: TRBJ2-5; d_call: TRBD1; cdr3_aa: CASSLGDRGDRETQYF; cdr3_nt: TGTGCCAGCAGCTTGGGGGACAGGGGAGATAGGGAGACCCAGTACTTC
clone_size: few; v_call: TRBV19; j_call: TRBJ1-6; d_call: -; cdr3_aa: CASNTDRSGNSPLHF; cdr3_nt: TGTGCCAGTAACACAGACAGGTCGGGAAATTCACCCCTCCACTTT